This T cell receptor beta chain was identified during a study of blood T cells in healthy people across ages. This clonotype was counted a few times. Looked up from germline, CDR1 is SNHLY and CDR2 is FYNNEI. The CDR3 runs 14 residues. It was with a sample-barcoded 5' primer and a J-beta primer mix that a second PCR of roughly 7 to 11 cycles was run. Every sample gave at least 3 million paired-end reads containing CDR3. One entry per CDR3 protein results from TCRdb running MiXCR on the 5' RACE reads. In the table there are about 800,000 distinct CDR3 sequences, 20% to 25% of which are singletons. The data also belong to a second study, concerning T cells of mothers and their children. Per that paper: Among related mother-child pairs, overlap was slightly higher than in unrelated pairs, though not significantly.

The sequenced material came from blood. This sequence joins TRBV2 and TRBJ2-1; 9 nucleotides agree with TRBD2. The better agreement between TRBJ2-5 and the DNA end casts doubt on the J call. This clonotype originated in a boy younger than 18 in good health. This chain's CDR3 is CASGLAMGRETQYF. CDR3 bases: TGTGCCAGCGGACTAGCGATGGGTAGGGAGACCCAGTACTTC.